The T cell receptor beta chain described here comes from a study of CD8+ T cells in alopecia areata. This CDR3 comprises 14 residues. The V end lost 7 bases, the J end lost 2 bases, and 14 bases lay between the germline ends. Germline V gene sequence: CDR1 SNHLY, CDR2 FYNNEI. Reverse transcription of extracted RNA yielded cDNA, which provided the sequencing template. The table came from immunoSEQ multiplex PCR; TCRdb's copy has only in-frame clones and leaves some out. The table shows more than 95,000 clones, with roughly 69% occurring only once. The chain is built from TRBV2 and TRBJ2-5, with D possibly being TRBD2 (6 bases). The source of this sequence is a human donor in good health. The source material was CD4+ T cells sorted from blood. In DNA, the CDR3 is TGTGCCAGCAACTGGGCGGGGCGACAAGAGACCCAGTACTTC. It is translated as CASNWAGRQETQYF.